These 8 T cell receptor beta chains were all obtained from the same sample, sequenced in a study of T cell repertoires in cytomegalovirus infection. One entry per CDR3 protein, called by TCRdb with MiXCR from the reads. The sample consists of fewer than 1,000,000 distinct CDR3 sequences, about 33% of them appearing once. These receptors are not linked to any known antigen. The sequencing used cultured CD8+ T cells from PBMCs, collected from culture after CMV antigen stimulation. These receptors all stem from a human donor in good health (CMV status not recorded). Some clones in this sample may be carry-over from other donors' samples.

This clonotype was counted many times. The chain links TRBV7-6 to TRBJ2-3; the D call may be TRBD1 or TRBD2 (5 bases each). Trimming cost V 3 bases and J 9 bases, with 22 bases left between them. Looked up from germline, CDR1 is SGHVS and CDR2 is FNYEAQ. The CDR3 totals 16 residues. In DNA, the CDR3 is TGTGCCAGCAGCTTCTTGGGGCCGGCGGCGGGTGGCACGCAGTATTTT. Translating it yields CASSFLGPAAGGTQYF.

The chain carries TRBV4-1 and TRBJ1-6; 11 bases match TRBD1. The trim removed 4 bases at V and 15 bases at J, leaving 11 bases unmatched. Germline V gives CDR1 MGHRA, CDR2 YSYEKL. This CDR3 is 15 amino acids long. In nucleotides, the CDR3 is TGCGCCAGCAGCCTAATCGAGGGACAGGGGGTTCTCCTCCACTTT. Translating gives CASSLIEGQGVLLHF.

This chain joins TRBV9 and TRBJ2-3; 8 bases match TRBD1. V dropped 2 bases and J dropped 4; count of bases not matched to a gene: 3. The CDR3 is 14 amino acids. Germline V gene data show CDR1 as SGDLS and CDR2 as YYNGEE. Here the CDR3 reads CASSVTGVPDTQYF. DNA of the CDR3: TGTGCCAGCAGCGTGACAGGGGTCCCAGATACGCAGTATTTT.

The V call is TRBV10-3, the J call TRBJ2-7, with a possible D match to TRBD1 (7 bases). CDR1 ENHRY and CDR2 SYGVKD come from the germline V gene. V lost 4 bases and J lost 1, with 17 bases in between. The CDR3 has 16 residues. CDR3 DNA: TGTGCCATCAGTGGGACCTCCCAGGGGGGATCCTACGAGCAGTACTTC. Its protein is CAISGTSQGGSYEQYF.

V gene TRBV7-9 combines with J gene TRBJ2-3, with 9 bases identical to TRBD2. There are 16 residues in the CDR3. Germline CDR1 and CDR2: SEHNR and FQNEAQ (reference sequence). V trimming: 1 base; J trimming: 3 bases; junction bases outside the gene matches: 5. CDR3 sequence reads: CASSLVAGVPTDTQYF. The CDR3, as DNA: TGTGCCAGCAGCTTAGTAGCGGGGGTACCGACAGATACGCAGTATTTT.

This clonotype was observed a handful of times. The V call is TRBV4-2, the J call TRBJ2-5; tentatively, D is TRBD2 (5 bases). V lost 0 bases and J 9 bases, leaving 17 bases between the germline ends. Germline values: CDR1 LGHNA, CDR2 YNFKEQ. This CDR3 contains 15 residues. Here the CDR3 reads CASSQDSPSRRAQYF. The CDR3, as DNA: TGTGCCAGCAGCCAAGACAGCCCTAGCCGGCGGGCCCAGTACTTC.

This clonotype was seen a handful of times. This chain connects TRBV9 to TRBJ2-3; 11 bases align to TRBD2. Unmatched junction bases numbered 7, after V lost 0 bases and J lost 4 bases. The CDR3 runs to 17 residues. The germline V gene has CDR1 SGDLS and CDR2 YYNGEE. The CDR3: CASSVVGSGGAADTQYF. CDR3 sequence (DNA): TGTGCCAGCAGCGTAGTTGGTAGCGGGGGGGCCGCAGATACGCAGTATTTT.

This clonotype occurred a few times. The rearrangement uses TRBV29-1 and TRBJ2-1, with D perhaps TRBD2 (7 bases). V lost 6 bases to trimming and J lost 0 bases, with 18 bases between them. Germline V gene lookup returns CDR1 SQVTM and CDR2 ANQGSEA. The CDR3 spans 16 residues. The CDR3: CSVRGAETLSYNEQFF. In nucleotides, the CDR3 is TGCAGCGTCCGGGGGGCCGAAACCCTCTCCTACAATGAGCAGTTCTTC.